Listed below are T cell receptor beta chains from one sample, sequenced in a study of T cells after posttransplantation cyclophosphamide. Here immunoSEQ multiplex PCR was the method, and the copy in TCRdb shows in-frame clones only, minus some. The sample yields about 43,000 clones, 90% seen once. Source: PBMCs, taken 55 to 70 days after allogeneic stem cell transplant with posttransplant cyclophosphamide. Receptors were obtained from a male patient aged 55 to 69 who received an allogeneic stem cell transplant from a related donor and was CMV-positive. Some of the T cells may derive from the graft donor. CDR3s include the opening cysteine and the closing phenylalanine or tryptophan. D genes are given only for firm matches. Only some rows state a clone size, as once, few, many or a class for expanded clones.

clone_size: -
v_call: TRBV10-2
d_call: -
j_call: TRBJ1-2
cdr3_nt: TGCGCCAGCAGTGGGCCGACAGCGAGTGATAACTATGGCTACACCTTC
cdr3_aa: CASSGPTASDNYGYTF

clone_size: -
v_call: TRBV5-6
d_call: TRBD1
j_call: TRBJ1-4
cdr3_nt: TGTGCCAGCAGCCCAGGGACAGGGACGACTAATGAAAAACTGTTTTTT
cdr3_aa: CASSPGTGTTNEKLFF

clone_size: few
v_call: TRBV4-2
d_call: -
j_call: TRBJ2-1
cdr3_nt: TGTGCCAGCAGCCCGTTCTCCCGCTCCTACAATGAGCAGTTCTTC
cdr3_aa: CASSPFSRSYNEQFF

clone_size: -
v_call: TRBV4-1
d_call: -
j_call: TRBJ1-1
cdr3_nt: TGCGCCAGCAGCCATCCGACAGGGAACACTGAAGCTTTCTTT
cdr3_aa: CASSHPTGNTEAFF

clone_size: -
v_call: TRBV6-5
d_call: TRBD2
j_call: TRBJ2-3
cdr3_nt: TGTGCCAGCAGTCGCGGGGCGGGGGGAACAGATACGCAGTATTTT
cdr3_aa: CASSRGAGGTDTQYF

clone_size: -
v_call: TRBV30
d_call: TRBD2
j_call: TRBJ2-7
cdr3_nt: TGTGCCTGGAGAGGGGCGGGGGGCGCCCTAGGGCAGTACTTC
cdr3_aa: CAWRGAGGALGQYF

clone_size: -
v_call: TRBV19
d_call: -
j_call: TRBJ1-1
cdr3_nt: TGTGCCAGTATATCAAACGCGGGGGCAGATGAAGCTTTCTTT
cdr3_aa: CASISNAGADEAFF

clone_size: -
v_call: TRBV5-1
d_call: -
j_call: TRBJ1-3
cdr3_nt: TGCGCCAGCAGCTTCGAGGGAGGCGGAAACACCATATATTTT
cdr3_aa: CASSFEGGGNTIYF

clone_size: -
v_call: TRBV30
d_call: -
j_call: TRBJ1-6
cdr3_nt: TGTGCCTGGAGTAAGGGGGACGTCTATAATTCACCCCTCCACTTT
cdr3_aa: CAWSKGDVYNSPLHF

clone_size: -
v_call: TRBV19
d_call: -
j_call: TRBJ1-2
cdr3_nt: TGTGCCAGCAAAGTGACAAGGGAGGGGGACGGCTACACCTTC
cdr3_aa: CASKVTREGDGYTF

clone_size: -
v_call: TRBV15
d_call: TRBD1
j_call: TRBJ1-2
cdr3_nt: TGTGCCACCAGCAGGGGACAGGGTGCTAACTATGGCTACACCTTC
cdr3_aa: CATSRGQGANYGYTF

clone_size: -
v_call: TRBV27
d_call: -
j_call: TRBJ1-6
cdr3_nt: TGTGCCAGCGGGCTTATGTTCGGTTCACCCCTCCACTTT
cdr3_aa: CASGLMFGSPLHF

clone_size: once
v_call: TRBV4-2
d_call: -
j_call: TRBJ1-5
cdr3_nt: TGTGCCAGCAGCCAGGTAGCAGGGCAGGGGAGCAATCAGCCCCAGCATTTT
cdr3_aa: CASSQVAGQGSNQPQHF

clone_size: -
v_call: TRBV4-1
d_call: -
j_call: TRBJ1-2
cdr3_nt: TGCGCCAGCAGCCATTACAGAAACTATGGCTACACCTTC
cdr3_aa: CASSHYRNYGYTF

clone_size: -
v_call: TRBV10-3
d_call: TRBD1
j_call: TRBJ1-6
cdr3_nt: TGTGCCATCAGTGGAACCGGACAGGGGCAGATTAATTCACCCCTCCACTTT
cdr3_aa: CAISGTGQGQINSPLHF

clone_size: once
v_call: TRBV5-5
d_call: -
j_call: TRBJ1-2
cdr3_nt: TGTGCCAGCAGCAGTCAGACAGCCTCGGGCTACACCTTC
cdr3_aa: CASSSQTASGYTF

clone_size: -
v_call: TRBV5-4
d_call: -
j_call: TRBJ2-5
cdr3_nt: TGTGCCAGCAGCTCTAACACCGGGAGAGAAGAGACCCAGTACTTC
cdr3_aa: CASSSNTGREETQYF

clone_size: -
v_call: TRBV27
d_call: TRBD1
j_call: TRBJ1-2
cdr3_nt: TGTGCCAGCAGTACCGCTAGGACAGGACTAAGCTATGGCTACACCTTC
cdr3_aa: CASSTARTGLSYGYTF

clone_size: -
v_call: TRBV7-8
d_call: -
j_call: TRBJ2-2
cdr3_nt: TGTGCCAGCAGCTCATGGGGGCGCCCCGGGGAGCTGTTTTTT
cdr3_aa: CASSSWGRPGELFF

clone_size: -
v_call: TRBV2
d_call: TRBD1
j_call: TRBJ1-2
cdr3_nt: TGTGCCAGCAGTCGCACCGGGACAGGGGGAAACTATGGCTACACCTTC
cdr3_aa: CASSRTGTGGNYGYTF

clone_size: once
v_call: TRBV6-5
d_call: TRBD2
j_call: TRBJ2-3
cdr3_nt: TGTGCCAGCAGTTACTTGGTGGCGGGGGGACCAGATACGCAGTATTTT
cdr3_aa: CASSYLVAGGPDTQYF

clone_size: -
v_call: TRBV6-6
d_call: TRBD2
j_call: TRBJ2-1
cdr3_nt: TGTGCCAGCAGTAGACTAGCGGGGACCTCCTACAATGAGCAGTTCTTC
cdr3_aa: CASSRLAGTSYNEQFF